Each of the 8 T cell receptor beta chains below was sequenced from the same sample in a study of cytomegalovirus exposure and HLA in healthy donors. Primers included in the PCR were 60 Vbeta and 13 Jbeta primers. This table comes from immunoSEQ multiplex PCR, and its TCRdb copy is limited to in-frame clones, with some not included. This sample yields roughly 120,000 clones, of which about 9.4% are seen a single time; 5% to 6.5% belongs to the top ten. Sequences were obtained from PBMCs. The receptor source for this set is a woman aged 40 to 50 in good health and CMV-seropositive.

This clone was found a few times. This chain connects TRBV6-5 to TRBJ1-2; 9 nucleotides line up with TRBD1. The trim removed 6 bases at V and 7 bases at J, leaving 12 bases unmatched. Germline V gives CDR1 MNHEY, CDR2 SVGAGI. The CDR3 consists of 15 residues. CDR3 sequence (DNA): TGTGCCAGCAGCCGAACGACAGGGGGAGATGTTGGCTACACCTTC. It is translated as CASSRTTGGDVGYTF.

The genes are TRBV28 and TRBJ1-6; D might be TRBD1 (5 bases). The CDR3 length is 13 residues. V lost 2 bases to trimming and J lost 8 bases, with 7 bases between them. Germline assignment: CDR1 MDHEN and CDR2 SYDVKM. The CDR3 DNA reads TGTGCCAGCAGTTTACGGGGGGATTCACCCCTCCACTTT. Translated, it gives CASSLRGDSPLHF.

The rearrangement joins TRBV10-2 to TRBJ2-5; 8 bases match TRBD1. The CDR3 has 14 residues. V was clipped by 6 bases and J by 2 bases; unmatched bases: 5. Germline V gene sequence: CDR1 WSHSY, CDR2 SAAADI. The CDR3 region has the DNA TGCGCCAGCAGGCAAACAGGGGGACAAGAGACCCAGTACTTC. This gives the protein CASRQTGGQETQYF.

This clone has only a few counts. Compared with germline, one end of the junction differs, possibly owing to a read error. At the DNA level, this CDR3 is encoded by other sequences in the same sample as well. The chain has TRBV19 and TRBJ1-4, with 11 bases aligning to TRBD1. Per the germline V gene, CDR1 is LNHDA and CDR2 is SQIVND (reference sequence). The CDR3 has 14 amino acids. CDR3 sequence (DNA): TGTGCCAGCAGGGACAGGGGGATTAATGAAAAGCTGTTTTTT. It codes for CASRDRGINEKLFF.

The chain recombines TRBV5-4 with TRBJ2-1, with unresolved D. The CDR3 is 13 residues long. The V and J ends lost 0 bases and 3 bases respectively, with 4 bases between them. Looked up from germline, CDR1 is SGHNT and CDR2 is YYREEE (reference sequence). In nucleotides, the CDR3 is TGTGCCAGCAGCTTGGCTAGCTACAATGAGCAGTTCTTC. Protein product: CASSLASYNEQFF.

This clone was recorded a few times. The chain recombines TRBV5-1 with TRBJ1-2, with TRBD1 as a possible D gene (5 bases). CDR1 and CDR2 (germline): SGHRS, YFSETQ. This CDR3 has 15 residues. Between the trimmed V and J ends, which lost 5 bases and 4 bases, there was a span of 18 bases. In DNA, the CDR3 is TGCGCCAGCAGGCTGGAGGGTGGGGCAGGCTATGGCTACACCTTC. Its protein is CASRLEGGAGYGYTF.

Here the CDR3 DNA reads TGTGCCAGCAGCCGCGGGAGGGTCACTGAAGCTTTCTTT. This gives the protein CASSRGRVTEAFF. The rearrangement uses TRBV11-2 and TRBJ1-1; D call uncertain. Germline CDR1 and CDR2: SGHAT and FQNNGV. The CDR3 runs 13 residues. The V gene lost 5 bases and the J gene lost 4 bases, with 11 bases spanning the gap.

As concerns this clone: At the DNA level, this CDR3 is encoded by other sequences in the same sample as well. Here the CDR3 DNA reads TGTGCCAGCAGCTCCCGACAGGGCAACACCGGGGAGCTGTTTTTT. It encodes CASSSRQGNTGELFF. The V gene is TRBV7-3, the J gene TRBJ2-2, with TRBD1 matching over 7 bases. Trimming at V came to 4 bases and at J to 2 bases, leaving 4 bases not matched to a gene. CDR1 and CDR2 (germline): SGHTA, FQGTGA. The CDR3 runs to 15 residues.